A selection of T cell receptor beta chains follows, all from one sample in a study of T cells after yellow fever vaccination. In TCRdb, the 5' RACE reads were re-called with MiXCR into one record per CDR3 protein. The data show 320,000 or so distinct CDR3 sequences, 8.1% seen once. Material: PBMCs, obtained roughly 47 days after the first yellow fever vaccination. These receptors were taken from a man between 18 and 35 years old who received the YFV17D yellow fever vaccine. CDR3s include the opening cysteine and the closing phenylalanine or tryptophan. The D gene is left open where the match is weak.

TRBV12-3/TRBV12-4 | NA | CASTTGGSGDYGYTF
TRBV5-1 | NA | CASSLVAGEHNEQFF
TRBV28 | TRBD1 | CATLRDRGTDTQYF
TRBV20-1 | NA | CSARRQSSGNTIYF
TRBV7-2 | NA | CASRRQSGMNTEAFF
TRBV7-9 | TRBD1 | CASSSLGGLFEKLFF
TRBV3-1 | NA | CASSPGSSETQYF
TRBV9 | TRBD2 | CASSVGTSPNEQFF
TRBV10-3 | NA | CAISPASGEQYF
TRBV7-9 | NA | CASSLGASRDETQYF
TRBV7-9 | NA | CASSWGEKLFF
TRBV5-6 | NA | CASSLGYNQPQHF
TRBV6-2/TRBV6-3 | TRBD1 | CASSYQGAGNEQFF
TRBV5-5 | TRBD1 | CASSRKTGSTGELFF
TRBV12-3/TRBV12-4 | TRBD1 | CASRPVGTASNEKLFF
TRBV12-3/TRBV12-4 | NA | CASSPDQGRGWGKLFF
TRBV7-2 | TRBD1 | CASSRQGRKEKLFF
TRBV5-1 | TRBD1 | CASSFRDSAEAFF
TRBV6-2/TRBV6-3 | NA | CASSSAHEQFF
TRBV20-1 | NA | CSARVPGMNTEAFF
TRBV5-1 | NA | CASSPPGVYLPGANVLTF
TRBV5-1 | NA | CASSWVGDDTQYF
TRBV5-6 | TRBD1 | CASSWTGFGETQYF
TRBV15 | TRBD1 | CATSTDRGRGEKLFF
TRBV20-1 | NA | CSAAPGTYSYEQYF
TRBV5-4 | NA | CASSLNSYTYNEQFF
TRBV5-1 | NA | CASSPQGHEQYF
TRBV9 | TRBD2 | CASSSRGLAGSPSSTDTQYF
TRBV15 | NA | CATSRRDNTIYF
TRBV5-1 | TRBD1 | CASSPRAGGPTGEAFF
TRBV28 | TRBD1 | CASSPYDRGYSYNSPLHF
TRBV5-1 | NA | CASSENPGPGDNEQFF
TRBV10-3 | TRBD1 | CAISWGQGATEQYF
TRBV5-1 | NA | CASSLLGGWETQYF
TRBV7-2 | NA | CASSIDPGGREAFF
TRBV6-1 | NA | CASSDFSGRGPNTEAFF
TRBV6-2/TRBV6-3 | TRBD1 | CASSSKTGKDEQFF